Below are 9 T cell receptor beta chains sequenced from a single sample in a study of cytomegalovirus exposure and HLA in healthy donors. The PCR ran on 60 Vbeta and 13 Jbeta primers. Repertoires were generated with immunoSEQ multiplex PCR, while TCRdb's copy carries only in-frame clones and drops some. The repertoire consists of 100,000 to 150,000 clones, with over 70% occurring once and the leading ten covering under 4.5%. Sequenced sample: PBMCs. Every receptor here comes from a man aged 35-49 years in good health and CMV-seropositive.

The chain joins TRBV4-1 to TRBJ2-1, with 11 nucleotides matching TRBD2. Per germline, CDR1 MGHRA and CDR2 YSYEKL. The length of the CDR3 is 16 residues. The trim removed 4 bases at V and 8 bases at J, leaving 10 bases unmatched. CDR3 region: CASSLGASGRLDEQFF. CDR3 nucleotides: TGCGCCAGCAGCCTAGGGGCTAGCGGGAGGTTAGATGAGCAGTTCTTC.

The rearrangement uses TRBV10-3 and TRBJ1-2; TRBD1 matches 7 bases. In germline, CDR1 is ENHRY, CDR2 SYGVKD. This CDR3 is built from 14 residues. J gave up 8 bases and V 4 bases, and 10 bases lay outside the gene matches. The CDR3 here is CAISVERQGRGYTF. The CDR3 nucleotides are TGTGCCATCAGTGTGGAGCGACAGGGACGCGGCTACACCTTC.

This chain joins TRBV29-1 and TRBJ1-4; 8 nucleotides agree with TRBD1. CDR3 length equals 14 residues. CDR1 is SQVTM, CDR2 ANQGSEA, per germline. V trimming: 5 bases; J trimming: 3 bases; junction bases outside the gene matches: 5. This CDR3 is CSVSGGLSNEKLFF. The DNA of the CDR3 is TGCAGCGTTTCAGGGGGCTTGTCTAATGAAAAACTGTTTTTT.

The chain recombines TRBV6-1 with TRBJ1-2, with 10 bases matching TRBD1. After removal of 5 bases from V and 6 bases from J, the junction contained 3 bases not matched to a gene. From germline, CDR1 is MNHNS and CDR2 SASEGT. The CDR3 sequence is 13 residues long. CDR3 loop: CASSPTGGHGYTF. The CDR3, as DNA: TGTGCCAGCAGTCCGACAGGGGGCCATGGCTACACCTTC.

This sequence joins TRBV5-5 and TRBJ2-5, with TRBD1 identical over 10 bases. The J segment lost 5 bases and the V segment lost 4 bases, leaving 8 bases of the junction unmatched. The CDR3 totals 15 residues. The germline V gene has CDR1 SGHKS and CDR2 YYEKEE (reference sequence). CDR3 amino acids: CASSRQGARGETQYF. DNA for the CDR3: TGTGCCAGCAGCCGACAGGGGGCGAGAGGGGAGACCCAGTACTTC.

This chain joins TRBV27 and TRBJ2-7; TRBD2 matches at 7 bases. In germline, CDR1 is MNHEY, CDR2 SMNVEV (reference sequence). The J segment lost 5 bases and the V segment lost 6 bases, leaving 16 bases of the junction unmatched. The CDR3 contains 16 residues. CDR3 in DNA: TGTGCCAGCAGCCCTATCCTAGGCGGGAGAAGAAACGAGCAGTACTTC. It translates to CASSPILGGRRNEQYF.

J is TRBJ2-7 and V is TRBV13; the match to TRBD1 covers 7 bases. Losses at the gene ends were 4 bases for V and 1 base for J; bases not matched to a gene: 4. CDR3 length: 14 amino acids. The germline gives CDR1 PRHDT, CDR2 FYEKMQ (reference sequence). CDR3 loop: CASSSYRGSYEQYF. The DNA for the CDR3 is TGTGCCAGCAGCTCATACAGGGGTTCCTACGAGCAGTACTTC.

The chain combines TRBV25-1 with TRBJ1-4, with D possibly matching TRBD1 (5 bases). Germline lookup yields CDR1 MGHDK and CDR2 SYGVNS. V shed 2 bases and J shed 4 bases, with 17 bases lying between them. The CDR3 covers 17 residues. The CDR3 nucleotides read TGTGCCAGCAGTGAAGGGGGGAGGTCGTCCTTTAATGAAAAACTGTTTTTT. Residues: CASSEGGRSSFNEKLFF. Full variable domain (outside the CDR3, taken from reference TRBV25-1 and TRBJ1-4): EADIYQTPRYLVIGTGKKITLECSQTMGHDKMYWYQQDPGMELHLIHYSYGVNSTEKGDLSSESTVSRIRTEHFPLTLESARPSHTSQYLCASSEGGRSSFNEKLFFGSGTQLSVL.

This clone was seen at least ten times. V usage is TRBV7-3 and J usage is TRBJ1-1; D gene uncertain. There are 13 residues in the CDR3. Trimming left V 1 base short and J 2 bases short, with 5 bases between. Germline assignment: CDR1 SGHTA and CDR2 FQGTGA. CDR3 protein: CASSLNRNTEAFF. The CDR3 DNA reads as TGTGCCAGCAGCTTAAACAGAAACACTGAAGCTTTCTTT.